This TCR beta chain appears in the sequencing data of a study of T cell responses to AZD1222 COVID-19 vaccine. Overall study results and limits: Breadth and depth of Spike-specific TCRs rose after two AZD1222 doses.

Of note for this clone: The antigen is undetermined.

Germline V gene data show CDR1 as WSHSY and CDR2 as SAAADI. With V trimmed by 2 bases and J by 4 bases, 3 bases remained unmatched. There are 15 residues in the CDR3. Sequencing was performed with immunoSEQ multiplex PCR; in TCRdb, only in-frame clones are kept and a portion is missing. The sample shows fewer than 120,000 clones, over 85% of them seen only once. This clonotype was obtained from an adult who received the AZD1222 COVID-19 vaccine. This chain links TRBV10-2 with TRBJ2-5, with 11 bases matching TRBD2. The sample here was peripheral blood, taken 28 days after the second AZD1222 dose. The CDR3 bases are TGCGCCAGCAGTGAGGCCGGGACTAGCGGAGAGACCCAGTACTTC. Its protein product is CASSEAGTSGETQYF.